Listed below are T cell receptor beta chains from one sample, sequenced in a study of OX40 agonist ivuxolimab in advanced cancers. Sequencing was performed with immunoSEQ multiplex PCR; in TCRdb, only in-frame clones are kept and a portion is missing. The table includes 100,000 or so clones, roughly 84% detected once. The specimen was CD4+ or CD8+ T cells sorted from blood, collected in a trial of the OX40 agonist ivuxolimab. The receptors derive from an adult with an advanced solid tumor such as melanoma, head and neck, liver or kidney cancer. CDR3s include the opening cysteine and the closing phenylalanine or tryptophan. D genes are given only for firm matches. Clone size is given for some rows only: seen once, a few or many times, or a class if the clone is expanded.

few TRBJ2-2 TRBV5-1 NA CASSLRDAATGELFF TGCGCCAGCAGCTTGAGGGACGCGGCCACCGGGGAGCTGTTTTTT
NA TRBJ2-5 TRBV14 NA CASSLGERYQETQYF TGTGCCAGCAGCCTCGGGGAGAGGTACCAAGAGACCCAGTACTTC
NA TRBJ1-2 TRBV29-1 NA CSVHRAGNYGYTF TGCAGCGTCCACCGCGCGGGTAACTATGGCTACACCTTC
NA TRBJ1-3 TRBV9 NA CASSVGGSYSGNTIYF TGTGCCAGCAGCGTAGGGGGCTCCTACTCTGGAAACACCATATATTTT
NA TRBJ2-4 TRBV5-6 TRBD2 CASSLYSSGGVNIQYF TGTGCCAGCAGCTTGTATTCTAGCGGGGGGGTGAACATTCAGTACTTC
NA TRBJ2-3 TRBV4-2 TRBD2 CASSQKEGSGGNTQYF TGTGCCAGCAGCCAGAAGGAGGGTTCCGGGGGGAATACGCAGTATTTT
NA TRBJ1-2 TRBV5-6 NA CASSSGGVGKIWGYTF TGTGCCAGCAGCTCTGGTGGCGTCGGAAAAATTTGGGGCTACACCTTC
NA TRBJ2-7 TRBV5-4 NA CASSPRRTDPYEQYF TGTGCCAGCAGCCCCAGACGGACAGATCCCTACGAGCAGTACTTC
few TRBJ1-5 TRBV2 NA CASRKDIQNQPQHF TGTGCCAGCAGGAAGGACATTCAGAATCAGCCCCAGCATTTT
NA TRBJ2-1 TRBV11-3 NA CASSLGWQVRKPGPHEQFF TGTGCCAGCAGCTTAGGTTGGCAGGTCCGTAAACCCGGACCCCATGAGCAGTTCTTC
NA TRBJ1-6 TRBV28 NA CASSSSLGVPLHF TGTGCCAGCAGTTCCTCCTTGGGGGTCCCCCTCCACTTT
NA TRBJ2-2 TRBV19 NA CASSISGITGELFF TGTGCCAGTAGTATAAGTGGGATCACCGGGGAGCTGTTTTTT
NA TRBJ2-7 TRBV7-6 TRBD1 CASSSDRLHEQYF TGTGCCAGCAGCTCGGACAGGTTACACGAGCAGTACTTC
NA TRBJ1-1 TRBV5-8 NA CASSADRTAAFF TGTGCCAGCAGCGCCGACCGGACAGCGGCTTTCTTT
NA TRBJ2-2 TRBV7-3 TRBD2 CASSLAGANTGELFF TGTGCCAGCAGCTTAGCGGGGGCGAACACCGGGGAGCTGTTTTTT
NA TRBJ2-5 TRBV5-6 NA CASSLVGRETQYF TGTGCCAGCAGCTTGGTAGGTCGGGAGACCCAGTACTTC
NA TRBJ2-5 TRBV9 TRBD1 CASSVGQGWVSETQYF TGTGCCAGCAGCGTGGGACAGGGGTGGGTATCAGAGACCCAGTACTTC
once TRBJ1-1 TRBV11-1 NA CASSPSTVEAFF TGTGCCAGCAGCCCCAGCACGGTGGAAGCTTTCTTT
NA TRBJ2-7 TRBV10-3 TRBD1 CAMSGTGSDEQYF TGTGCCATGTCCGGGACAGGGTCTGACGAGCAGTACTTC
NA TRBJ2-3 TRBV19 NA CASSIGGKTRDTQYF TGTGCCAGTAGTATAGGGGGGAAGACGAGGGATACGCAGTATTTT
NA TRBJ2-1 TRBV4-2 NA CASSQRQGGSYNEQFF TGTGCCAGCAGCCAACGGCAGGGAGGCTCCTACAATGAGCAGTTCTTC
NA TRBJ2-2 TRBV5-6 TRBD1 CASSLANRGRELFF TGTGCCAGCAGCTTGGCCAACAGGGGAAGGGAGCTGTTTTTT
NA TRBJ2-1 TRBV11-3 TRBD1 CASSLAQGAIYNEQFF TGTGCCAGCAGCTTAGCTCAGGGGGCCATCTACAATGAGCAGTTCTTC
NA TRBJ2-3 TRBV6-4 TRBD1 CASSQGQGIADTQYF TGTGCCAGCTCCCAGGGACAGGGTATCGCAGATACGCAGTATTTT